The rows below give T cell receptor beta chains drawn from one sample of a study of blood T cell repertoires in COVID-19. Assay: immunoSEQ multiplex PCR; the TCRdb copy retains only in-frame clones and omits some. The sample comprises approximately 350,000 clones, 80% to 90% of which are singletons, and roughly 1% rests with the top ten. The material sequenced was PBMCs or T cells enriched from blood (not recorded which). The receptor set was obtained from a man younger than 35 who had recovered from COVID-19. The CDR3 runs from the conserved cysteine through the conserved F or W. Each record gives: D gene, clone size, J gene, V gene, CDR3 DNA, CDR3 protein. D genes are given only for firm matches. The size of a clone is reported for some rows only, either as once, few or many, or as a class for expanded clones.

.	.	TRBJ1-2	TRBV11-2	TGTGCCAGCAGCTTAGGGCTTAACTATGGCTACACCTTC	CASSLGLNYGYTF
TRBD2	.	TRBJ2-7	TRBV19	TGTGCCAGTAGTACTCCCTGGGGGGGATTCTACTACGAGCAGTACTTC	CASSTPWGGFYYEQYF
.	.	TRBJ1-2	TRBV28	TGTGCCAGCAGTTTACGTCTTCGGGTAGTTCCGAATAGGGAGGGGGGCTATGGCTACACCTTC	CASSLRLRVVPNREGGYGYTF
TRBD1	.	TRBJ2-7	TRBV6-5	TGTGCCAGCACAGCCCCAGGGACAGGGCCCTACGAGCAGTACTTC	CASTAPGTGPYEQYF
TRBD2	.	TRBJ2-1	TRBV7-2	TGTGCCAGCAGCTTAGTGGCGGGGGTCGTCAATGAGCAGTTCTTC	CASSLVAGVVNEQFF
TRBD2	.	TRBJ2-7	TRBV13	TGTGCCAGCAGCCGACCGGGACTAGCCCCCCACGAGCAGTACTTC	CASSRPGLAPHEQYF
.	.	TRBJ2-7	TRBV28	TGTGCCAGCAGTTCACCGGACACGGCCTACGAGCAGTACTTC	CASSSPDTAYEQYF
.	.	TRBJ1-1	TRBV11-2	TGTGCCAGCAACCCACATTCACAGGGACGAACAGCTGAAGCTTTCTTT	CASNPHSQGRTAEAFF
.	few	TRBJ1-3	TRBV7-9	TGTGCCAGCAGCTTCGGCAGGGGAGTTTCGAACACCATATATTTT	CASSFGRGVSNTIYF
.	.	TRBJ1-1	TRBV30	TGTGCCTGGACGGGGACTTCAGGGAACACTGAAGCTTTCTTT	CAWTGTSGNTEAFF
.	.	TRBJ2-5	TRBV24-1	TGTGCCACCAGTGATTTTCGGCAGGGCACAGAGACCCAGTACTTC	CATSDFRQGTETQYF
TRBD1	.	TRBJ1-1	TRBV13	TGTGCCAGCAGCTCACAGGGGAGCACTGAAGCTTTCTTT	CASSSQGSTEAFF
.	.	TRBJ1-1	TRBV6-5	TGTGCCAGCAGTTCTCTGGGCCAGGGGAACACTGAAGCTTTCTTT	CASSSLGQGNTEAFF
.	.	TRBJ1-5	TRBV5-1	TGCGCCAGCAGCTTGGGGCAATCTAGCAATCAGCCCCAGCATTTT	CASSLGQSSNQPQHF
.	.	TRBJ1-2	TRBV3-1/TRBV3-2	TGTGCCAGCAGCCAAGAAGTGGGCCATGGCTACACCTTC	CASSQEVGHGYTF
TRBD1	.	TRBJ2-1	TRBV12-3/TRBV12-4	TGTGCCAGCAACAACAGGGGGGACTTAGAGCAGTTCTTC	CASNNRGDLEQFF
.	once	TRBJ1-2	TRBV3-1/TRBV3-2	TGTGCCAGCAGCCAAATCGGGGGAGGCTACACCTTC	CASSQIGGGYTF
.	once	TRBJ2-1	TRBV4-3	TGCGCCAGCAGCCTGGTAGGGGGCAATGAGCAGTTCTTC	CASSLVGGNEQFF
TRBD1	.	TRBJ1-1	TRBV14	TGTGCCAGCAGTCCTACGACAGGGGGCTGGTACACTGAAGCTTTCTTT	CASSPTTGGWYTEAFF
.	.	TRBJ1-2	TRBV9	TGTGCCAGCAGCGTACCACTCCAGGGCCCTAACTATGGCTACACCTTC	CASSVPLQGPNYGYTF
TRBD2	once	TRBJ2-1	TRBV7-6	TGTGCCAGCAGCCCCAGGACTAGCGGGGGATACAATGAGCAGTTCTTC	CASSPRTSGGYNEQFF
TRBD2	few	TRBJ2-3	TRBV11-2	TGTGCCAGCAGCTCTCAAACTACTAGCGGGGTCACAGATACGCAGTATTTT	CASSSQTTSGVTDTQYF
TRBD1	.	TRBJ1-3	TRBV6-5	TGTGCCACCCTAGCTGGACAGGGTTTTACAAACACCATATATTTT	CATLAGQGFTNTIYF
TRBD2	.	TRBJ2-1	TRBV6-4	TGTGCCAGCCGCCTGAGCGGGGGGACCCCCTACAATGAGCAGTTCTTC	CASRLSGGTPYNEQFF
.	.	TRBJ1-1	TRBV9	TGTGCCAGCGGGAGGGGCGGGATGAACACTGAAGCTTTCTTT	CASGRGGMNTEAFF
.	few	TRBJ1-6	TRBV28	TGTGCCAGCAGTTCCGTACAGAATCCCAGAACCGGCCTCCACTTT	CASSSVQNPRTGLHF
TRBD2	.	TRBJ2-2	TRBV7-8	TGTGCCAGCAGCTACCCGGGGGGGAACACCGGGGAGCTGTTTTTT	CASSYPGGNTGELFF
.	.	TRBJ2-3	TRBV7-2	TGTGCCAGCAGCCAGGACAGAACCCACACAGATACGCAGTATTTT	CASSQDRTHTDTQYF
TRBD2	.	TRBJ2-1	TRBV29-1	TGCAGCGTTGAAAGGGGTAGCGGGAGTATCTTAGTTGCCAATGAGCAGTTCTTC	CSVERGSGSILVANEQFF
.	.	TRBJ2-7	TRBV28	TGTGCCAGCAGTTCAGCCAGGACAGCAACCTACGAGCAGTACTTC	CASSSARTATYEQYF
.	few	TRBJ2-1	TRBV11-2	TGTGCCAGCAGCTTAACCCTAACCCCCCGACAGAACAATGAGCAGTTCTTC	CASSLTLTPRQNNEQFF